These 17 T cell receptor beta chains share one sample of origin, sequenced in a study of cytomegalovirus exposure and HLA in healthy donors. The PCR was carried out with 60 Vbeta primers and 13 Jbeta primers. TCRdb keeps only in-frame clones here, not all; method: immunoSEQ multiplex PCR. Of some 67,000 clones detected, roughly 80% appear once; the ten largest clones hold over 7%. Material: PBMCs. Receptors were obtained from a man between 60 and 70 years old in good health and CMV-seropositive.

This clone is a singleton in its sample. This chain uses TRBV4-2 with TRBJ2-3, with 11 bases matching TRBD2. V shed 4 bases and J 5 bases; nucleotides not matched to a gene: 5. The V gene's germline CDR1 is LGHNA and CDR2 YNFKEQ. This CDR3 contains 15 residues. CDR3 residues: CASSLSGRAGDTQYF. In DNA form, the CDR3 reads TGTGCCAGCAGCCTTAGCGGGAGGGCTGGAGATACGCAGTATTTT.

This clone occurred a few times. The chain recombines TRBV5-6 with TRBJ1-3, with D possibly being TRBD1 (5 bases). There are 16 residues in the CDR3. The V and J ends lost 0 bases and 0 bases respectively, with 10 bases between them. Germline V gene lookup returns CDR1 SGHDT and CDR2 YYEEEE. Written as DNA, the CDR3 is TGTGCCAGCAGCTTGGGGCAGGGTTACTCTGGAAACACCATATATTTT. This encodes CASSLGQGYSGNTIYF.

On this clone itself: Distinct nucleotide sequences in the sample also encode this CDR3. The chain is built from TRBV6-4 and TRBJ2-3, with D possibly being TRBD2 (6 bases). The CDR3 loop spans 15 amino acids. V was trimmed by 0 bases and J by 3 bases, leaving 10 bases between them. CDR1 and CDR2 from the germline V gene are MRHNA and SNTAGT. This CDR3 is CASSDSQGGTDTQYF. The CDR3 DNA reads TGTGCCAGCAGTGACTCCCAGGGAGGAACAGATACGCAGTATTTT.

The chain uses TRBV19 and TRBJ2-4; D perhaps matches TRBD2 (7 bases). Trimming removed 5 bases from V and 3 bases from J, with 14 bases in between. The length of the CDR3 is 15 residues. The germline V gene has CDR1 LNHDA and CDR2 SQIVND (reference sequence). In DNA form, the CDR3 reads TGTGCCAGTAGTGTCGGGGGGCTAGGCAAAAACATTCAGTACTTC. Translation: CASSVGGLGKNIQYF. The entire variable domain, with the rest obtained from reference TRBV19 and TRBJ2-4, is as follows: DGGITQSPKYLFRKEGQNVTLSCEQNLNHDAMYWYRQDPGQGLRLIYYSQIVNDFQKGDIAEGYSVSREKKESFPLTVTSAQKNPTAFYLCASSVGGLGKNIQYFGAGTRLSVL.

J is TRBJ2-5 and V is TRBV10-2, with D possibly TRBD1 on 5 matching bases. Germline assignment: CDR1 WSHSY and CDR2 SAAADI. CDR3 length equals 12 residues. V was pared by 8 bases and J by 4 bases, with 11 bases between. CDR3 sequence (DNA): TGCGCCAGCTCCAGGGTCGCAGAGACCCAGTACTTC. Encoded protein: CASSRVAETQYF.

J is TRBJ2-5 and V is TRBV19; 7 nucleotides align to TRBD2. The germline gives CDR1 LNHDA, CDR2 SQIVND (reference sequence). This CDR3 has 14 amino acids. V gave up 9 bases and J gave up 2 bases; unmatched junction bases: 9. This CDR3 reads CASNGVSGQETQYF. The CDR3 DNA reads as TGTGCCAGCAACGGTGTTAGCGGGCAAGAGACCCAGTACTTC.

V and J are TRBV14 and TRBJ2-7; D uncertain. Germline V gene data show CDR1 as SGHDN and CDR2 as FVKESK. The V end was cut by 1 base, the J end by 7 bases, with 11 bases between. The CDR3 spans 13 residues. In DNA form, the CDR3 reads TGTGCCAGCAGCCAAGGGCAGGCCTGGGAGCAGTACTTC. Its protein is CASSQGQAWEQYF.

This chain joins TRBV19 and TRBJ1-3; no clear D gene. V lost 6 bases to trimming and J lost 3 bases, with 21 bases between them. This CDR3 region has 17 residues. From germline, CDR1 is LNHDA and CDR2 SQIVND (reference sequence). For the CDR3, the DNA is TGTGCCAGTAGCGGTATGAGCAGGACTCTCTTTGGAAACACCATATATTTT. Translated, it gives CASSGMSRTLFGNTIYF.

V is TRBV4-1 and J is TRBJ1-6; D gene uncertain. The ends were cut back, 0 bases at V and 10 bases at J, with 10 bases in the middle. From germline, CDR1 is MGHRA and CDR2 YSYEKL. CDR3 length equals 14 residues. CDR3 bases: TGCGCCAGCAGCCAAGATCTGGCGGGCTCACCCCTCCACTTT. This codes for CASSQDLAGSPLHF.

The V and J genes are TRBV7-9 and TRBJ1-5; D is possibly TRBD1 (5 bases). CDR1 SEHNR and CDR2 FQNEAQ come from the germline V gene (reference sequence). The CDR3 has 14 amino acids. V gave up 1 base and J gave up 7 bases, with 11 bases separating them. The DNA for the CDR3 is TGTGCCAGCAGCTTAGGCCAGGGCAGCCAGCCCCAGCATTTT. It specifies CASSLGQGSQPQHF.

The chain recombines TRBV6-1 with TRBJ1-1; D possibly corresponds to TRBD1 (6 bases). CDR3 length: 14 amino acids. Germline CDR1 and CDR2: MNHNS and SASEGT. Trimming stripped 4 bases from V and 1 base from J, with 10 bases between. The CDR3 DNA sequence: TGTGCCAGCAGTGTTCGGACAGAGAACACTGAAGCTTTCTTT. As protein: CASSVRTENTEAFF.

The chain uses TRBV2 and TRBJ1-2; the match to TRBD1 covers 9 bases. Germline V lookup: CDR1 SNHLY, CDR2 FYNNEI. After removal of 6 bases from V and 2 bases from J, the junction contained 7 bases not matched to a gene. CDR3 length equals 15 residues. The CDR3 reads CASRRVQGANYGYTF. CDR3 coding DNA: TGTGCCAGCAGGAGAGTACAGGGGGCAAACTATGGCTACACCTTC. Combining the CDR3 with reference TRBV2 and TRBJ1-2 gives the whole variable domain EPEVTQTPSHQVTQMGQEVILRCVPISNHLYFYWYRQILGQKVEFLVSFYNNEISEKSEIFDDQFSVERPDGSNFTLKIRSTKLEDSAMYFCASRRVQGANYGYTFGSGTRLTVV.

The gene calls are TRBV11-2 and TRBJ1-3, with TRBD1 as a possible D gene (5 bases). The germline V and J ends were trimmed by 5 bases and 3 bases, with 11 bases remaining between them. The CDR3 loop spans 14 amino acids. Germline V gene sequence: CDR1 SGHAT, CDR2 FQNNGV. The chain's CDR3 is CASSVTGYGNTIYF. The CDR3 DNA reads TGTGCCAGCAGCGTAACAGGTTATGGAAACACCATATATTTT.

CDR3 coding DNA: TGTGCCAGCAGCTTTTACGGGACTAGCAAAAATGAGCAGTTCTTC. It is translated as CASSFYGTSKNEQFF. The chain is built from TRBV5-4 and TRBJ2-1; 9 bases are shared with TRBD2. CDR3 length: 15 amino acids. V lost 2 bases to trimming and J lost 7 bases; unmatched junction nucleotides: 7. Per the germline V gene, CDR1 is SGHNT and CDR2 is YYREEE (reference sequence).

This clone was recorded a few times. The rearrangement joins TRBV5-6 to TRBJ1-6; D is ambiguous. The V gene lost 1 base and the J gene lost 10 bases, with 6 bases spanning the gap. The CDR3 totals 12 residues. The germline CDR1 and CDR2 sequences are SGHDT and YYEEEE. CDR3 sequence: CASSLWESPLHF. CDR3 DNA: TGTGCCAGCAGCTTGTGGGAGTCACCCCTCCACTTT.

The chain recombines TRBV5-1 with TRBJ2-2, with D uncertain. Trimming removed 0 bases at V and 4 bases at J, with 13 bases between. Germline V gene sequence: CDR1 SGHRS, CDR2 YFSETQ. CDR3 length: 16 residues. This CDR3 is CASSLASQSSTGELFF. The CDR3 nucleotides are TGCGCCAGCAGCTTGGCTAGTCAGTCGTCCACCGGGGAGCTGTTTTTT.

The rearrangement joins TRBV2 to TRBJ1-5; D remains ambiguous. CDR3 length: 15 amino acids. Germline V lookup: CDR1 SNHLY, CDR2 FYNNEI. V was clipped by 5 bases and J by 4 bases, with 15 bases between them. CDR3 in DNA: TGTGCCAGCAGTAAGGGTGGGAGAGAAAATCAGCCCCAGCATTTT. It specifies CASSKGGRENQPQHF.